The next 5 T cell receptor beta chains were all read from a single sample in a study of blood T cell repertoires in COVID-19 (dated by TCRdb to between 2020 and 2021). The method behind the library was the immunoSEQ multiplex PCR assay. TCRdb stores this immuneACCESS table with in-frame sequences only. Part of the clones is absent; in the studies checked, under half of the shortfall reflects unresolved V genes, and no reason is known for the rest. A total of fewer than 200,000 clones appear in this sample, almost 80% of them only once. The top ten clones comprise approximately 15% of the sample. Input material: PBMCs or T cells enriched from blood (not recorded which). Every receptor here comes from a woman between 50 and 59 years old who had recovered from COVID-19.

V and J are TRBV19 and TRBJ1-2, with 7 bases fitting TRBD1. Germline-derived CDR1 and CDR2 are LNHDA and SQIVND (reference sequence). The V segment lost 2 bases and the J segment 5 bases; nucleotides outside the gene matches: 8. The CDR3 length is 15 residues. Here the CDR3 reads CASSIIGGAGYGYTF. The CDR3 DNA sequence: TGTGCCAGTAGTATAATAGGGGGCGCAGGGTATGGCTACACCTTC.

This clone was recorded once. The V gene is TRBV5-1, the J gene TRBJ2-1; 11 bases map to TRBD2. V was pared by 4 bases and J by 15 bases, with 6 bases of the junction left unmatched. The germline V gene has CDR1 SGHRS and CDR2 YFSETQ. This CDR3 spans 12 amino acids. CDR3 residues: CASSHSGGAAFF. CDR3 bases: TGCGCCAGCAGCCATAGCGGGGGGGCGGCGTTCTTC.

The rearrangement links TRBV24-1 to TRBJ1-1; D possibly corresponds to TRBD1 (6 bases). The CDR3 covers 13 residues. Between the trimmed V and J ends, which lost 4 bases and 3 bases, there was a span of 8 bases. Per the germline V gene, CDR1 is KGHDR and CDR2 is SFDVKD. The CDR3 DNA is TGTGCCACCAGTGAGAGGACAGACACTGAAGCTTTCTTT. Its translation is CATSERTDTEAFF.

The CDR3 bases are TGCGCCAGCAGCATTAGCGGGGGAAGGGCCTACGAGCAGTACTTC. Amino acid sequence: CASSISGGRAYEQYF. The V call is TRBV5-1, the J call TRBJ2-7, with 9 nucleotides matching TRBD2. The CDR3 runs 15 residues. V lost 4 bases, J lost 2 bases, and 7 bases stayed unmatched. Germline lookup yields CDR1 SGHRS and CDR2 YFSETQ.

The genes are TRBV9 and TRBJ1-3; tentative D call: TRBD1 (5 bases). The CDR3 runs 14 residues. V was trimmed by 0 bases and J by 7 bases, leaving 11 bases between them. Germline CDR1 is SGDLS and CDR2 is YYNGEE. CDR3 DNA: TGTGCCAGCAGCGTAGCTGCAGGGTACAACACCATATATTTT. The encoded protein is CASSVAAGYNTIYF.